These 23 T cell receptor beta chains came from one sample sequenced in a study of tissue T cells after allogeneic stem cell transplantation (dated by TCRdb to the early 2020s). The library was prepared using the immunoSEQ multiplex PCR assay. TCRdb re-hosts the immuneACCESS table, in-frame sequences only. Its copies lack some clones; in the studies checked, an unresolved V gene accounts for under half of them, and the cause for the rest is not known. Here the sample has over a thousand clones; 50% to 70% occur a single time. The top ten constitute around an eighth of the sample. The sample's time point label, decoded: mouse harvest day 7 after allogeneic transplant. Each mouse graft, delivered by tail vein injection, combined 10^6 splenic CD5+ T cells with 10^7 T-cell-depleted bone marrow cells. What was sequenced was liver tissue. These TCRs come from a female BALB/c mouse given C57BL/6 T cells with graft-versus-host disease after an allogeneic hematopoietic cell transplant.

This clone was counted once. Here the gene names and germline are mouse. The read ends 1 residue shy of where the CDR3 ends; the end is completed using the germline J gene. The chain is built from TRBV13-1 and TRBJ2-5; TRBD2 matches at 10 bases. CDR3 size: 15 residues. V lost 2 bases to trimming and J lost 2 bases; unmatched junction nucleotides: 2. CDR1 is NSHNY, CDR2 SYGAGN, per germline. CDR3 bases read: TGTGCCAGCAGTGAACCTGGGGGGGCCCAAGACACCCAGTAC. This translates into CASSEPGGAQDTQY. The full CDR3 sequence reads CASSEPGGAQDTQYF.

Notes on this clone: The genes and germline here are from mouse. Read sequence stops 1 residue before the CDR3 end, and the germline J gene provides the missing end. The chain recombines TRBV16 with TRBJ2-5, with TRBD1 identical over 8 bases. Unmatched junction bases numbered 0, after V lost 4 bases and J lost 3 bases. Germline assignment: CDR1 SGHSA and CDR2 FRNQAP. The CDR3 loop spans 13 amino acids. CDR3 amino acids: CASSYRGQDTQYF. CDR3 DNA (partial): TGTGCAAGCAGCTACAGGGGGCAAGACACCCAGTAC.

About this clone itself: Gene names follow the mouse nomenclature. The sequenced fragment ends 1 residue before the CDR3 boundary, so the rest is inferred from the germline J gene. The chain has TRBV26 and TRBJ1-2; D is unresolved. In germline, CDR1 is KGHPV, CDR2 FQNQEV (reference sequence). The CDR3 contains 12 residues. Trimming pared 2 bases from V and 2 bases from J, leaving 3 bases between. Partial CDR3 DNA: TGTGCCAGCAGTCTGGACAACTCCGACTACACC. Translating gives CASSLDNSDYT. The whole CDR3 protein reads CASSLDNSDYTF.

Turning to this clone: The listed genes are named as in mouse. The CDR3 goes on 1 residue after the read ends, and that part is filled in from the germline J gene. This rearrangement joins TRBV26 to TRBJ1-1; D not resolved. The V end was cut by 0 bases, the J end by 0 bases, with 2 bases between. The CDR3 contains 13 residues. Germline values: CDR1 KGHPV, CDR2 FQNQEV (reference sequence). CDR3 DNA (partial): TGTGCCAGCAGTCTGTCGGCAAACACAGAAGTCTTC. Translated, it gives CASSLSANTEVF. The whole CDR3 protein reads CASSLSANTEVFF.

Turning to this clone: Gene names follow the mouse nomenclature. Read coverage stops 1 residue before the CDR3 terminus; the germline J gene supplies the remainder. This chain connects TRBV13-2 to TRBJ1-3; D might be TRBD1 (5 bases). V lost 0 bases and J 0 bases, leaving 10 bases between the germline ends. The CDR3 extends over 16 amino acids. The germline V gene has CDR1 NNHNN and CDR2 SYGAGS (reference sequence). CDR3 DNA (partial): TGTGCCAGCGGTGATGGAGGGGCGCTTTCTGGAAATACGCTCTAT. Amino acid sequence: CASGDGGALSGNTLY. The whole CDR3 reads CASGDGGALSGNTLYF.

This clone has more than one count but fewer than ten. Gene names follow the mouse nomenclature. Read coverage stops 1 residue before the CDR3 terminus; the germline J gene supplies the remainder. The genes are TRBV1 and TRBJ1-3; 10 nucleotides line up with TRBD1. This CDR3 contains 17 residues. J lost 0 bases, V lost 3 bases, and 5 bases had no gene match. Germline-derived CDR1 and CDR2 are NSQYPW and LRSPGD (reference sequence). CDR3 DNA, as far as it was read: TGCACCTGCAGTGCCGGGACAGGGGCCAATTCTGGAAATACGCTCTAT. Amino acid sequence: CTCSAGTGANSGNTLY. The full-length CDR3 reads as CTCSAGTGANSGNTLYF.

To note about this clone: The genes and germline here are from mouse. The read comes to an end 1 residue before the CDR3 does, leaving the germline J gene to fill in the end. The gene calls are TRBV19 and TRBJ2-7, with 9 bases that match TRBD2. V shed 2 bases, J shed 7 bases, and the junction held 7 bases outside the gene matches. The CDR3 covers 14 residues. CDR1 FNHDT and CDR2 SITEND come from the germline V gene (reference sequence). The CDR3 here is CASSIRLGAREQYF. The DNA read from the CDR3 is TGTGCCAGCAGTATTAGACTGGGGGCGAGAGAACAGTAC.

This clone is labeled as large. Genes and germline are mouse. The read is 1 residue too short to cover the CDR3 end, so that end is filled in from the germline J gene. The gene calls are TRBV12-1 and TRBJ2-7; no definite D call. The V end was cut by 4 bases, the J end by 3 bases, with 12 bases between. This CDR3 is built from 13 residues. Germline V CDR1 and CDR2: SGHSN, HYEKVE. CDR3 amino acids: CASSPGSFYEQYF. CDR3 DNA, as far as it was read: TGTGCCAGCTCACCCGGGAGTTTCTATGAACAGTAC.

The sample holds a few counts of this clone. Gene names and germline refer to mouse. From the germline J gene comes the end of the CDR3, since the read stops 1 residue before it. The chain is built from TRBV19 and TRBJ2-1; 8 nucleotides line up with TRBD2. CDR1 and CDR2 from the germline V gene are FNHDT and SITEND (reference sequence). CDR3 length equals 15 residues. Germline trimming cut 2 bases from V and 1 base from J; bases unmatched to any gene: 2. CDR3 DNA, as far as it was read: TGTGCCAGCAGTATGACTGGGGTCAACTATGCTGAGCAGTTC. Translated, it gives CASSMTGVNYAEQF. The CDR3, in full, reads CASSMTGVNYAEQFF.

Points on this clone: The gene names given are mouse names. The read ends 1 residue early relative to the CDR3; the germline J gene fills the gap. The rearrangement joins TRBV26 to TRBJ2-4; D may correspond to TRBD1 or TRBD2 (5 bases each). CDR3 length: 13 residues. The germline CDR1 and CDR2 sequences are KGHPV and FQNQEV (reference sequence). V was trimmed by 4 bases and J by 2 bases, leaving 7 bases between them. CDR3 DNA, as far as it was read: TGTGCCAGCAGTCCGGGACCTCAAAACACCTTGTAC. Translating gives CASSPGPQNTLY. The CDR3 in its entirety is CASSPGPQNTLYF.

Turning to this clone: Gene names are mouse gene names. The read gets to within 1 residue of the CDR3 end, and the germline J gene fills in the rest. The J gene is TRBJ2-7, the V gene TRBV12-1, with 10 nucleotides matching TRBD2. Germline loops: CDR1 SGHSN, CDR2 HYEKVE. V was pared by 1 base and J by 0 bases, with 2 bases of the junction left unmatched. The CDR3 spans 15 residues. CDR3 sequence: CASSLDWGDSYEQYF. The covered CDR3 bases are TGTGCCAGCTCTCTTGACTGGGGGGACTCCTATGAACAGTAC. Based on the CDR3 plus reference TRBV12-1 and TRBJ2-7, the full variable domain is DSGVVQSPRHIIKEKGGRSVLTCIPISGHSNVVWYQQTLGKELKFLIQHYEKVERDKGFLPSRFSVQQFDDYHSEMNMSALELEDSAMYFCASSLDWGDSYEQYFGPGTRLTVL.

With respect to this clone: Any gene name here is a mouse gene name. This CDR3 is CASSLTGGARNTLYF. The CDR3 bases that were read are TGTGCCAGCAGCTTAACTGGGGGGGCGCGAAACACCTTGTAC. J is TRBJ2-4 and V is TRBV3; 11 positions agree with TRBD2. The read is 1 residue too short to cover the CDR3 end, so that end is filled in from the germline J gene. This CDR3 is built from 15 residues. J lost 5 bases, V lost 2 bases, and 3 bases had no gene match. Looked up from germline, CDR1 is SNHLY and CDR2 is FYNGKV (reference sequence).

A remark on this clone: The gene names here belong to mouse. From the germline J gene comes the end of the CDR3, since the read stops 1 residue before it. The chain recombines TRBV29 with TRBJ2-4; D unresolved. CDR1 and CDR2 (germline): MSHET, SYDVDS. CDR3 length equals 13 residues. The germline V and J ends were trimmed by 5 bases and 0 bases, with 6 bases remaining between them. CDR3 sequence: CASSPGSQNTLYF. CDR3 DNA, as far as it was read: TGTGCTAGCAGTCCGGGTAGTCAAAACACCTTGTAC.

Details on this clone: Gene names and germline refer to mouse. The CDR3 end lies 1 residue beyond the end of the read and is filled in from the germline J gene. V usage is TRBV23 and J usage is TRBJ2-3; TRBD2 was called by the table and not checked on the DNA. From germline, CDR1 is KGHTA and CDR2 FQNQQP. The CDR3 has 15 residues. CDR3 DNA, as far as it was read: TGCTCCAGCACTCAACTGGGGTCTAGTGCAGAAACGCTGTAT. Translated, it gives CSSTQLGSSAETLY. The whole CDR3 protein is CSSTQLGSSAETLYF.

As for this clone: Gene names denote mouse genes. The CDR3 extends 1 residue past the end of the read, so its final part is completed from the germline J gene. The genes are TRBV13-2 and TRBJ2-7, with D perhaps matching TRBD2 (6 bases). Germline V gene lookup returns CDR1 NNHNN and CDR2 SYGAGS (reference sequence). V was pared by 7 bases and J by 0 bases, with 8 bases between. This CDR3 is 12 amino acids long. The CDR3 loop reads CASLGSSYEQYF. The sequenced part of the CDR3 DNA is TGTGCCAGCCTGGGGAGCTCCTATGAACAGTAC.

In the case of this clone: These gene names are mouse names. From the germline J gene comes the end of the CDR3, since the read stops 1 residue before it. The V gene is TRBV1, the J gene TRBJ1-1; the D is unclear. This CDR3 contains 13 residues. Germline V lookup: CDR1 NSQYPW, CDR2 LRSPGD (reference sequence). Trimming took off 1 base at V and 1 base at J, with 4 bases between the two ends. The CDR3 DNA, read in part, is TGCACCTGCAGTGCAGGGGAAAACACAGAAGTCTTC. Its translation is CTCSAGENTEVF. The CDR3, in full, reads CTCSAGENTEVFF.

Comments on this clone: Gene names are the mouse ones. The read is 1 residue too short to cover the CDR3 end, so that end is filled in from the germline J gene. The chain joins TRBV2 to TRBJ2-7, with TRBD2 identical over 12 bases. This CDR3 contains 15 residues. Germline CDR1 reads LGHNA; CDR2 reads YSYQKL. The trim removed 0 bases at V and 4 bases at J, leaving 1 base unmatched. The DNA read from the CDR3 is TGTGCCAGCAGCCAAGAGGGGACTGGGGGGTATGAACAGTAC. Its translation is CASSQEGTGGYEQY. The entire CDR3 sequence reads CASSQEGTGGYEQYF.

To note about this clone: The listed genes are named as in mouse. The read is 1 residue too short to cover the CDR3 end, so that end is filled in from the germline J gene. The rearrangement joins TRBV16 to TRBJ2-1; unclear D gene. CDR3 length: 13 residues. Trimming stripped 0 bases from V and 5 bases from J, with 5 bases between. Germline CDR1 and CDR2: SGHSA and FRNQAP. The CDR3 loop is CASSLDVDAEQFF. The sequenced part of the CDR3 DNA is TGTGCAAGCAGCTTAGATGTGGATGCTGAGCAGTTC.

A few counts support this clone. Gene and germline names: mouse. The CDR3 end lies 1 residue beyond the end of the read and is filled in from the germline J gene. V usage is TRBV26 and J usage is TRBJ1-4; D is unclear. V lost 7 bases and J 4 bases, leaving 4 bases between the germline ends. Looked up from germline, CDR1 is KGHPV and CDR2 is FQNQEV (reference sequence). The CDR3 extends over 11 amino acids. The CDR3 here is CASTNNERLFF. Partial CDR3 DNA: TGTGCCAGCACCAACAACGAAAGATTATTT.

This clone was observed a few times. Any gene name here is a mouse gene name. The read terminates 1 residue before the CDR3 end, so the remaining end is supplied by the germline J gene. The V call is TRBV14, the J call TRBJ2-7, with D uncertain. From germline, CDR1 is SGHDT and CDR2 FRDEAV. CDR3 length: 12 amino acids. V lost 2 bases, J lost 0 bases, and 3 bases lay in between. The CDR3: CASSFFSYEQYF. The sequenced CDR3 bases are TGTGCCAGCAGTTTTTTCTCCTATGAACAGTAC.

On this clone: Gene names refer to mouse genes. The covered CDR3 bases are TGTGCCAGCAGCTCGGACAGGGGGCAAGAAGTCTTC. This sequence encodes CASSSDRGQEVF. The entire CDR3 protein is CASSSDRGQEVFF. The chain recombines TRBV4 with TRBJ1-1; 11 bases match TRBD1. The read stops 1 residue short of the end of the CDR3; the missing end is completed from the germline J gene. Germline V CDR1 and CDR2: LGHDT, YNNKQL (reference sequence). The CDR3 totals 13 residues. The J segment lost 7 bases and the V segment lost 4 bases, leaving 2 bases of the junction unmatched. The full variable domain, in which reference TRBV4 and TRBJ1-1 provide the parts outside the CDR3, is ETAVFQTPNYHVTQVGNEVSFNCKQTLGHDTMYWYKQDSKKLLKIMFSYNNKQLIVNETVPRRFSPQSSDKAHLNLRIKSVEPEDSAVYLCASSSDRGQEVFFGKGTRLTVV.

Only a few counts were recorded for this clone. Gene names and germline refer to mouse. The CDR3 extends 1 residue past the end of the read, so its final part is completed from the germline J gene. V gene TRBV26 combines with J gene TRBJ1-4; D unresolved. The germline gives CDR1 KGHPV, CDR2 FQNQEV (reference sequence). The CDR3 contains 14 residues. Trimming took off 3 bases at V and 0 bases at J, with 5 bases between the two ends. The sequenced part of the CDR3 DNA is TGTGCCAGCAGTCTACAGATTTCCAACGAAAGATTATTT. Protein: CASSLQISNERLF. The full CDR3 is CASSLQISNERLFF.

Concerning this clone itself: Genes here carry mouse names. The CDR3 end lies 1 residue beyond the end of the read and is filled in from the germline J gene. The chain is built from TRBV14 and TRBJ2-5, with 7 nucleotides matching TRBD1. This CDR3 is built from 15 residues. Germline V CDR1 and CDR2: SGHDT, FRDEAV. The ends lost 2 bases at V and 1 base at J; junction bases unmatched: 4. CDR3 loop: CASSFPTGDQDTQYF. Incomplete CDR3 DNA: TGTGCCAGCAGTTTTCCAACAGGGGACCAAGACACCCAGTAC.